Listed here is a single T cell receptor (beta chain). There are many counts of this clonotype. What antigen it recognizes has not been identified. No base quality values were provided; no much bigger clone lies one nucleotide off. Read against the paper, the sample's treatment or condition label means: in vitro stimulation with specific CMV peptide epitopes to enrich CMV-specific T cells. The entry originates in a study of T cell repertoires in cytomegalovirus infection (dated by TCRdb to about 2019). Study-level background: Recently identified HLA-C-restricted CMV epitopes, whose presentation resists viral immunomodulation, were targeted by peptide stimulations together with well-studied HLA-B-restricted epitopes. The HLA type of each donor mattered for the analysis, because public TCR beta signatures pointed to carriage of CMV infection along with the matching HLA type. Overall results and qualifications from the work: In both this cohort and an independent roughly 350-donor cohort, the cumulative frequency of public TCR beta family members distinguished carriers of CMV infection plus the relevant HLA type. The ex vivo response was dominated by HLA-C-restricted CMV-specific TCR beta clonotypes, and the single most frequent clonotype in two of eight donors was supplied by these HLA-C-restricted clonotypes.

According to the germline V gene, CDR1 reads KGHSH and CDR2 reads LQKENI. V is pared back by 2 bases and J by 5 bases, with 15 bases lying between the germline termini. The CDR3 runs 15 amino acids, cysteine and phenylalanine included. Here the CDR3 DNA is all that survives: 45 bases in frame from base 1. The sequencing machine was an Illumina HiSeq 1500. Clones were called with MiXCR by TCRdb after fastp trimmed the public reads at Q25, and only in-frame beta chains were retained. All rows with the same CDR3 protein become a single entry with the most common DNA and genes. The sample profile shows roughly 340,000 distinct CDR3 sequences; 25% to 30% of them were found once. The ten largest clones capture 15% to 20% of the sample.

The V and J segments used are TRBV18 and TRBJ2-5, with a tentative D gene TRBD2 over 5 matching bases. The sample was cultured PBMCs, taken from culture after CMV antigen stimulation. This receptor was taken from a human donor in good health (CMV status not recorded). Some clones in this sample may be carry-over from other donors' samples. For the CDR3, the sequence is CASSPWRSAPETQYF. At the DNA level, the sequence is TGTGCCAGCTCACCATGGAGGAGTGCACCGGAGACCCAGTACTTC.